This T cell receptor (beta chain) was sequenced in a study of identical twins. TCRdb processed the 5' RACE reads anew with MiXCR; each CDR3 protein has one entry. Among around 680,000 distinct CDR3 sequences listed, 8.6% were seen once. In its sample, this clonotype was seen many times. The target antigen is unknown. The ends lost 7 bases at V and 2 bases at J; junction bases unmatched: 22. The germline CDR1 and CDR2 sequences are MRHNA and SNTAGT. There are 20 residues in the CDR3. Points from the study as a whole: Conclusions came from cross-sectional statistical analysis, not from following the same donors. Beta out-of-frame sequences showed weaker excess sharing between twins.

Another study also made use of these data, one on yellow fever vaccine responses in identical twins.

The receptor was isolated from a woman aged 18-35 years in good health. The material sequenced was PBMCs. The V call is TRBV6-4, the J call TRBJ2-5; 10 bases fit TRBD2. The CDR3 region has the DNA TGTGCCAGCAACCCCCAGCCAGCTAGCGGGGGAGCTGCGATACAAGAGACCCAGTACTTC. It encodes CASNPQPASGGAAIQETQYF.